This TCR beta chain stems from a study of T cells after yellow fever vaccination. Each CDR3 protein gets one entry after TCRdb re-called the 5' RACE reads with MiXCR. The profile shows under 300,000 distinct CDR3 sequences, around 6.7% of them singletons. Germline CDR1 SGHKS, CDR2 YYEKEE (reference sequence). This CDR3 spans 16 amino acids. The trim removed 3 bases at V and 2 bases at J, leaving 7 bases unmatched. The rearrangement links TRBV5-5 to TRBJ2-2; 7 positions agree with TRBD1. Here the sequenced sample was CD4+ T cells sorted from PBMCs, taken on the day of the yellow fever booster vaccination. The TCR comes from a man aged 25 to 40 who received the YFV17D yellow fever vaccine. The CDR3 sequence: CASSYVGTANTGELFF. CDR3 nucleotide sequence: TGTGCCAGCAGCTACGTAGGGACAGCCAACACCGGGGAGCTGTTTTTT.